This TCR beta chain was obtained from a study of identical twins. The germline CDR1 and CDR2 sequences are SGHTA and FQGNSA. V dropped 4 bases and J dropped 5 bases, with 10 bases sitting between them. The CDR3 runs 13 residues. This clonotype was found a few times. The antigen remains undetermined. Addition of a universal primer site occurred through template switching, and cDNA carried unique molecular identifiers. MiXCR was run by TCRdb on the 5' RACE reads, yielding one entry per CDR3 protein. Here the sample spans hundreds of thousands of distinct CDR3 sequences, 20% to 25% being singletons. Study-level points and caveats: Fewer insertions marked abundant cord blood beta clonotypes; young adult naive trended weakly, memory not at all. Low generation probability was overrepresented in out-of-frame alpha sequences shared by twins.

The sample was also linked to a second study, of T cells expressing NK-cell markers. That source adds: It was sorted CD3+CD56-NKG2C+, CD3+CD56+NKG2C- and CD3+CD56+NKG2C+ T cells that provided the TCR beta repertoires.

The sequence derives from a woman aged 18 to 35 in good health. The rearrangement uses TRBV7-2 and TRBJ2-3; D remains ambiguous. Input material: CD4+ T cells sorted from blood. Written as DNA, the CDR3 is TGTGCCAGCAGCTCAAACGGGCGAGATACGCAGTATTTT. It is translated as CASSSNGRDTQYF.